One sample yielded the 24 T cell receptor beta chains listed below, sequenced in a study of shared clonotypes between healthy human individuals. The method was immunoSEQ multiplex PCR; TCRdb's version includes in-frame clones alone and lacks a portion of them. In the table there are about 2.2 million clones, about 93% of which are singletons. The naive CD8 population came from CD45RO-negative cells selected for CCR7, without terminally differentiated effector memory CD45RA+ cells. The material sequenced was naive CD8+ T cells from PBMCs. All receptors come from a young man in good health. Some clones in this sample may be carry-over from other donors' samples.

This sequence joins TRBV27 and TRBJ2-2; 8 bases match TRBD2. Germline values: CDR1 MNHEY, CDR2 SMNVEV (reference sequence). This CDR3 comprises 16 residues. Trimming at V came to 3 bases and at J to 6 bases, leaving 9 bases not matched to a gene. CDR3 nucleotides: TGTGCCAGCAGTTTTTATCCGGGAGGGCCGGCCGGGGAGCTGTTTTTT. Its translation: CASSFYPGGPAGELFF.

The chain joins TRBV7-9 to TRBJ2-1; D may correspond to TRBD1 or TRBD2 (5 bases each). V lost 2 bases and J 10 bases, leaving 18 bases between the germline ends. This CDR3 is 15 amino acids long. Germline V gene sequence: CDR1 SEHNR, CDR2 FQNEAQ (reference sequence). CDR3 DNA: TGTGCCAGCAGCTTATGGGGGAGCCCCTTGTGGGAGCAGTTCTTC. This sequence encodes CASSLWGSPLWEQFF. Full variable domain (remainder filled in from reference TRBV7-9 and TRBJ2-1): DTGVSQNPRHKITKRGQNVTFRCDPISEHNRLYWYRQTLGQGPEFLTYFQNEAQLEKSRLLSDRFSAERPKGSFSTLEIQRTEQGDSAMYLCASSLWGSPLWEQFFGPGTRLTVL.

This chain uses TRBV27 with TRBJ1-5; D is possibly TRBD1 (5 bases). The CDR3 extends over 16 amino acids. Trimming stripped 6 bases from V and 2 bases from J, with 17 bases between. CDR1 and CDR2 from the germline V gene are MNHEY and SMNVEV (reference sequence). Here the CDR3 DNA reads TGTGCCAGCAGAATGGGGGGAGAGAAACGCAATCAGCCCCAGCATTTT. It encodes CASRMGGEKRNQPQHF.

The gene calls are TRBV10-3 and TRBJ2-7; possibly TRBD1 for D (6 bases). V lost 4 bases, J lost 2 bases, and 15 bases lay in between. Germline CDR1 is ENHRY and CDR2 is SYGVKD. The CDR3 has 15 amino acids. The CDR3 DNA reads as TGTGCCATCAGTGGACAGGAGGTCAAGACCTACGAGCAGTACTTC. It specifies CAISGQEVKTYEQYF.

Only one count was recorded for this clone. The chain couples TRBV2 to TRBJ1-1; D perhaps matches TRBD1 (5 bases). Germline lookup yields CDR1 SNHLY and CDR2 FYNNEI. Trimming shortened V by 6 bases and J by 1 base, and 6 bases separated the two germline ends. This CDR3 spans 12 amino acids. The CDR3 here is CASRRGNTEAFF. CDR3 sequence (DNA): TGTGCCAGCAGGAGGGGGAACACTGAAGCTTTCTTT.

The rearrangement links TRBV10-3 to TRBJ1-3; a possible D gene is TRBD1 (5 bases). With 6 bases removed from V and 2 bases from J, the gap between germline ends came to 23 bases. From germline, CDR1 is ENHRY and CDR2 SYGVKD. The CDR3 runs 18 residues. The CDR3 region has the DNA TGTGCCATCAGCGGGCAGGGTGTTGTTACTCCGGCTGGAAACACCATATATTTT. Translated: CAISGQGVVTPAGNTIYF.

Comment on this clone: Other DNA variants within this sample encode the same CDR3. V and J are TRBV7-2 and TRBJ2-7; 11 nucleotides agree with TRBD2. The germline gives CDR1 SGHTA, CDR2 FQGNSA. The CDR3 length is 16 residues. After removal of 1 base from V and 0 bases from J, the junction contained 2 bases not matched to a gene. CDR3 sequence (DNA): TGTGCCAGCAGCTTAGTAGCGGGAGGGCCCTCCTACGAGCAGTACTTC. Translation: CASSLVAGGPSYEQYF.

The V and J genes are TRBV5-4 and TRBJ2-1; 12 bases are a match to TRBD2. This CDR3 is 15 amino acids long. V trimming: 4 bases; J trimming: 4 bases; junction bases outside the gene matches: 3. CDR1 is SGHNT and CDR2 is YYREEE in the germline V gene (reference sequence). This CDR3 reads CASSMLAGGYNEQFF. CDR3 nucleotide sequence: TGTGCCAGCAGCATGCTAGCGGGAGGGTACAATGAGCAGTTCTTC. The full variable domain, its missing parts supplied by reference TRBV5-4 and TRBJ2-1, is ETGVTQSPTHLIKTRGQQVTLRCSSQSGHNTVSWYQQALGQGPQFIFQYYREEENGRGNFPPRFSGLQFPNYSSELNVNALELDDSALYLCASSMLAGGYNEQFFGPGTRLTVL.

The chain employs TRBV28 and TRBJ2-5; no definite D call. With 2 bases removed from V and 1 base from J, the gap between germline ends came to 5 bases. This CDR3 contains 13 residues. Germline lookup yields CDR1 MDHEN and CDR2 SYDVKM. The CDR3 protein is CASSLTVQETQYF. DNA of the CDR3: TGTGCCAGCAGTTTAACGGTCCAAGAGACCCAGTACTTC.

This CDR3 reads CASRKAVRDVGNTIYF. The CDR3 coding sequence is TGTGCCAGTAGAAAAGCCGTCCGGGACGTTGGAAACACCATATATTTT. The J gene is TRBJ1-3, the V gene TRBV19; D may be TRBD1 (5 bases). The V gene's germline CDR1 is LNHDA and CDR2 SQIVND (reference sequence). The length of the CDR3 is 16 residues. The V end lost 6 bases, the J end lost 3 bases, and 18 bases lay between the germline ends.

In the case of this clone: Different DNA sequences within this sample yield the same CDR3. The chain joins TRBV13 to TRBJ2-7, with a weak D call TRBD1 (6 bases). Germline assignment: CDR1 PRHDT and CDR2 FYEKMQ (reference sequence). The CDR3 is made up of 14 amino acids. Deletions cut 5 bases from V and 0 bases from J, with 11 bases between. CDR3: CASSLDRSSYEQYF. In DNA form, the CDR3 reads TGTGCCAGCAGCCTAGACAGGAGCTCCTACGAGCAGTACTTC.

V and J are TRBV10-3 and TRBJ1-1, with TRBD1 matching over 9 bases. CDR1 ENHRY and CDR2 SYGVKD come from the germline V gene. The length of the CDR3 is 17 residues. The V gene end was trimmed by 6 bases and the J gene end by 5 bases; junction bases not matched to a gene: 16. The chain's CDR3 is CAISAILPETGGTEAFF. CDR3 in DNA: TGTGCCATCAGCGCTATCCTCCCGGAGACAGGGGGAACTGAAGCTTTCTTT.

This clone was detected only a few times. Other DNA sequences from this sample encode an identical CDR3 as well. V usage is TRBV28 and J usage is TRBJ1-5, with D unclear. Germline V gene lookup returns CDR1 MDHEN and CDR2 SYDVKM. CDR3 length: 11 amino acids. The ends were cut back, 4 bases at V and 4 bases at J, with 2 bases in the middle. DNA of the CDR3: TGTGCCAGCAGTTATAATCAGCCCCAGCATTTT. It translates to CASSYNQPQHF.

The rearrangement joins TRBV27 to TRBJ1-2; D is undetermined. Germline V CDR1 and CDR2: MNHEY, SMNVEV (reference sequence). This CDR3 is 13 amino acids long. Trimming shortened V by 5 bases and J by 5 bases, and 12 bases separated the two germline ends. CDR3 nucleotide sequence: TGTGCCAGCAGTCCCCTCGGACCTTATGGCTACACCTTC. Protein sequence: CASSPLGPYGYTF.

The genes are TRBV11-2 and TRBJ1-2, with 8 bases aligning to TRBD1. Trimming removed 6 bases from V and 3 bases from J; junction bases left unmatched: 12. The CDR3 is 16 residues long. CDR1 and CDR2 (germline): SGHAT, FQNNGV. As DNA, the CDR3 is TGTGCCAGCAGGACAACAAGACAGGGGCGCGACTATGGCTACACCTTC. Translation gives CASRTTRQGRDYGYTF.

This rearrangement joins TRBV2 to TRBJ2-7, with TRBD1 matching over 7 bases. This CDR3 spans 16 amino acids. The germline V gene has CDR1 SNHLY and CDR2 FYNNEI. J lost 0 bases, V lost 6 bases, and 11 bases had no gene match. The CDR3 DNA is TGTGCCAGCAGCAATCTTCGGACAGGCGACTCCTACGAGCAGTACTTC. Translation: CASSNLRTGDSYEQYF.

The CDR3 bases are TGTGCCAGTCGGACACTCACCGGGGAGCTGTTTTTT. It codes for CASRTLTGELFF. The chain is built from TRBV19 and TRBJ2-2, with D perhaps matching TRBD1 (5 bases). The CDR3 covers 12 residues. Germline-derived CDR1 and CDR2 are LNHDA and SQIVND (reference sequence). Trimming stripped 8 bases from V and 4 bases from J, with 8 bases between.

There are a few counts of this clone. V and J are TRBV27 and TRBJ2-4; no clear D gene. The V end was cut by 6 bases, the J end by 5 bases, with 14 bases between. Germline lookup yields CDR1 MNHEY and CDR2 SMNVEV (reference sequence). The CDR3 length is 14 residues. DNA of the CDR3: TGTGCCAGCAGCTTGGGTGGGCTCGAAAACATTCAGTACTTC. The encoded protein is CASSLGGLENIQYF.

V gene TRBV28 combines with J gene TRBJ1-2; 8 bases fit TRBD1. V dropped 6 bases and J dropped 13; count of bases not matched to a gene: 7. Looked up from germline, CDR1 is MDHEN and CDR2 is SYDVKM. The CDR3 sequence is 11 residues long. Here the CDR3 DNA reads TGTGCCAGCAGCTGGGACAGGTCTCTCACCTTC. Translating it yields CASSWDRSLTF.

The V gene is TRBV11-2, the J gene TRBJ2-3, with D possibly TRBD2 on 6 matching bases. The CDR3 spans 18 residues. Per the germline V gene, CDR1 is SGHAT and CDR2 is FQNNGV. Trimming shortened V by 0 bases and J by 5 bases, and 21 bases separated the two germline ends. The CDR3: CASSLDGGLLARGDTQYF. CDR3 sequence (DNA): TGTGCCAGCAGCTTAGATGGGGGACTCCTAGCCCGGGGAGATACGCAGTATTTT.

A word on this clone: At the DNA level, this CDR3 is encoded by other sequences in the same sample as well. V gene TRBV7-9 combines with J gene TRBJ2-2; no firm D call. CDR1 and CDR2 (germline): SEHNR, FQNEAQ (reference sequence). The CDR3 loop spans 13 amino acids. Trimming took 5 bases from V and 4 from J, leaving 8 bases between them. The CDR3 bases are TGTGCCAGCAGCCTGGGTGGCACCGGGGAGCTGTTTTTT. The encoded protein is CASSLGGTGELFF.

V and J are TRBV5-5 and TRBJ2-7; a possible D gene is TRBD2 (5 bases). V was pared by 1 base and J by 3 bases, with 17 bases between. Per the germline V gene, CDR1 is SGHKS and CDR2 is YYEKEE (reference sequence). The CDR3 runs to 16 residues. The CDR3 DNA reads TGTGCCAGCAGCTTGTGGTCCCTAGCTGTTGACTACGAGCAGTACTTC. This codes for CASSLWSLAVDYEQYF.

The chain combines TRBV5-6 with TRBJ2-5, with D hard to call. Germline CDR1 is SGHDT and CDR2 is YYEEEE. The length of the CDR3 is 16 residues. V lost 4 bases to trimming and J lost 7 bases, with 23 bases between them. The CDR3 loop is CASSPRGPVTVGTQYF. The CDR3 nucleotides are TGTGCCAGCAGCCCAAGAGGTCCGGTCACCGTTGGGACCCAGTACTTC.

This clone was seen more than once but under ten times. The chain couples TRBV19 to TRBJ1-1; 11 bases map to TRBD1. Trimming at V came to 5 bases and at J to 5 bases, leaving 10 bases not matched to a gene. The V gene's germline CDR1 is LNHDA and CDR2 SQIVND (reference sequence). The CDR3 consists of 16 residues. In nucleotides, the CDR3 is TGTGCCAGTAGTCCACGGACAGGGGGCATTCATACTGAAGCTTTCTTT. As protein: CASSPRTGGIHTEAFF.